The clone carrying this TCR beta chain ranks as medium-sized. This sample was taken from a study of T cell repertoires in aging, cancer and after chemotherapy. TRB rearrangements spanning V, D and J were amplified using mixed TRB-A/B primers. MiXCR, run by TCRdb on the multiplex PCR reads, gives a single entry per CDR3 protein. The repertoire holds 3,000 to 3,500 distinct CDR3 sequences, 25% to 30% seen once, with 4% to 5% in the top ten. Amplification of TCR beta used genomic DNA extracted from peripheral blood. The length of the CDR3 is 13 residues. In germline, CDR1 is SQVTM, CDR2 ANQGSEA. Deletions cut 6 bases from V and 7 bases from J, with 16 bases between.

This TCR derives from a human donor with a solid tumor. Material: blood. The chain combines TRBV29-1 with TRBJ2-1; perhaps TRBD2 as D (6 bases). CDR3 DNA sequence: TGCAGCGTGGGTATAGGGGACTTGAATGAGCAGTTCTTC. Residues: CSVGIGDLNEQFF.